The clone carrying this TCR beta chain was detected only once. The sample comes from a study of blood T cell repertoires in COVID-19. Study information: The study drew acute and convalescent COVID-19 samples from the United States, Italy and Spain. From T cells, B-cell-depleted T cells, or PBMCs came the material, which was cDNA or gDNA.

As handled by the study authors: Estimates of nucleated cell counts were drawn from the amplification of reference gene primers. Repertoires were generated with immunoSEQ multiplex PCR, while TCRdb's copy carries only in-frame clones and drops some. That table furnishes V, J and clone size, whereas the DNA furnished D and trimming. Of about 95,000 clones detected, 81% appear once; the ten largest clones hold 20% to 25%. Germline V gene lookup returns CDR1 SGHNT and CDR2 YYREEE (reference sequence). Unmatched junction bases numbered 4, after V lost 4 bases and J lost 0 bases. The CDR3 is 15 residues long.

This receptor was identified in a man older than 75 with active or convalescent COVID-19. The chain joins TRBV5-4 to TRBJ1-3; 7 bases align to TRBD1. The material sequenced was peripheral blood. The CDR3 reads CASSRDSHSGNTIYF. The CDR3 DNA is TGTGCCAGCAGCAGGGACAGCCACTCTGGAAACACCATATATTTT. Variable domain in full (rest from reference TRBV5-4 and TRBJ1-3): ETGVTQSPTHLIKTRGQQVTLRCSSQSGHNTVSWYQQALGQGPQFIFQYYREEENGRGNFPPRFSGLQFPNYSSELNVNALELDDSALYLCASSRDSHSGNTIYFGEGSWLTVV.